This T cell receptor (beta chain) was identified during a study of T cells in Graves' hyperthyroidism and ophthalmopathy (dated by TCRdb to the late 2010s). A note on the overall study: Peripheral blood samples were taken at the time of initial diagnosis, prior to any treatment. To identify TCR V-J signatures that set the groups apart, the researchers used a discovery cohort of approximately 98 patients, made up of around 40 with Graves' ophthalmopathy and 57 with stable Graves' hyperthyroidism. Prospective prediction of ophthalmopathy was tested in an independent validation cohort of 18 hyperthyroidism patients and approximately 17 patients who later progressed to ophthalmopathy. The 75 to 100 discovery patients were randomly split 7:3 into training and test sets. In several Graves' hyperthyroidism patients, the study also compared T-cell repertoires from thyroid tissue with T-cell repertoires from blood. After blood sampling, hyperthyroidism patients were treated with methimazole at a starting dose of 30 mg daily, and ophthalmopathy patients were treated with high-dose intravenous methylprednisolone. TCR Vbeta CDR3 sequencing of 140 or so peripheral blood samples (about 45 ophthalmopathy, 75 hyperthyroidism and approximately 17 progressor patients) is reported in the paper. Beyond this particular receptor, the publication reports: Most expanded thyroid clonotypes (frequency above 0.001) were also detected in blood, suggesting blood repertoires may reflect thyroid immune responses. No statistical method was used to fix the sample size in advance, and group allocation was not hidden from the investigators. In validation, the model predicted progression to ophthalmopathy with approximately 71% sensitivity and roughly 75% specificity, a median of about 6.7 months before onset. Ophthalmopathy was separated from stable hyperthyroidism by a 13 V-J signature model, with approximately 85% sensitivity and about 81% specificity obtained in cross-validation and 80%/75% obtained in testing.

Moderately to severely active disease, a Clinical Activity Score of at least 3, a NOSPECS grade of at least 4, and a duration under 3 months were present in ophthalmopathy patients. The study excluded patients with uncontrolled infections, other autoimmune diseases, pregnancy or lactation. Diagnoses were established on the basis of clinical symptoms, serum thyroxine and TRAb, thyroid ultrasound, and orbital computed tomography. PBMCs were separated from 7.5 to 10 ml of fresh peripheral blood using Ficoll-Paque density gradient centrifugation. Total RNA was extracted using Trizol reagent, and RNA quality was assessed on an Agilent 2100 Bioanalyzer. Amplification of TCR beta CDR3 regions was carried out from RNA transcripts. The TCR CDR3 was subjected to a first round of RT-PCR using the HTBI primer set and the Qiagen OneStep RT-PCR kit. The libraries were constructed in a second round of multiplex PCR and then size-selected and purified. The libraries were sequenced on an Illumina HiSeq2000 using paired-end 100 bp reads. The authors' analysis ran thus. SOAPnuke was used to process the raw data, removing reads that contained adapters or uncalled bases, had a mean Phred below 15, or lacked an exact match to the constant primer or identifier. COPE v1.2.5 was used to merge high-quality paired reads, and clonotypes were defined as unique nucleotide sequences. MiTCR v1.1 was used to align the clonotypes against IMGT TRBV, TRBD and TRBJ reference segments. The analysis included only V-J combinations with a frequency above 0.0001, which together covered roughly 99% of the repertoires. A TCS score was defined as the ratio between F50 (clonal expansion) and ExV (chaos), using BLOSUM62-based TCRdist between CDR3 peptides within each V-J. Welch's t-statistics and random forest reduced 500 to 550 V-J features to under 15, which were used in a naive Bayes classifier (R e1071). In-frame beta chains were kept once TCRdb had trimmed the public reads at Q25 with fastp and called clones with MiXCR. Duplicate CDR3 protein sequences are folded into a single record with the most common DNA and genes. These V and J calls originate from TCRdb's pipeline instead of the authors' own analysis. Counted in this sample were hundreds of thousands of distinct CDR3 sequences; nearly 20% of them appeared once. Roughly 47% of the sample rests with the top ten.

This clonotype was found many times. Its antigen is unknown. Base qualities are missing; no much larger clone stands one base away. CDR1 KGHSH and CDR2 LQKENI were looked up in the germline V gene. From the cysteine up to the phenylalanine, the CDR3 has a length of 16 residues. Just the 48-base CDR3 DNA is kept, in frame starting at base 1. V is trimmed back by 1 base and J by 5 bases, and the junction contains 5 bases that no gene match accounts for. The TCR comes from a man aged 35-49 years with Graves' ophthalmopathy. The chain employs TRBV18 and TRBJ2-1; a stretch of 10 junction bases matches TRBD2. The sample taken for sequencing was blood. The CDR3 in this case is CASSPRLAGDNNEQFF. The nucleotide sequence reads TGTGCCAGCTCACCACGGCTAGCGGGAGATAACAATGAGCAGTTCTTC.